This T cell receptor (beta chain) derives from a study of T cell repertoires in cytomegalovirus infection. Study summary: It was the public TCR beta signatures that indicated both CMV infection and matching HLA type. Study-level findings and limits: CMV-specific TCR beta clonotypes restricted by HLA-C were the ones dominating the ex vivo response. Totalled public TCR beta family frequency picked out people who carried CMV plus the relevant HLA.

This clonotype was recorded many times. Its antigen is undetermined. The CDR3 totals 19 residues. V lost 7 bases to trimming and J lost 2 bases, with 29 bases between them. The germline V gene has CDR1 SEHNR and CDR2 FQNEAQ (reference sequence). Each CDR3 protein gets one entry after TCRdb re-called the reads with MiXCR. The sample yields more than 90,000 distinct CDR3 sequences, 10% seen once. The clonotype was recovered from a human donor in good health (CMV status not recorded). Some clones in this sample may be carry-over from other donors' samples. This rearrangement joins TRBV7-9 to TRBJ1-2, with a possible D match to TRBD1 (6 bases). Material for sequencing was PBMCs, sequenced either directly or after in vitro stimulation (not recorded which). The CDR3 DNA reads TGTGCCAGCATCAATGCCCAGGGGTCCGGTGGTTCGGAAAACTATGGCTACACCTTC. Its translation: CASINAQGSGGSENYGYTF.